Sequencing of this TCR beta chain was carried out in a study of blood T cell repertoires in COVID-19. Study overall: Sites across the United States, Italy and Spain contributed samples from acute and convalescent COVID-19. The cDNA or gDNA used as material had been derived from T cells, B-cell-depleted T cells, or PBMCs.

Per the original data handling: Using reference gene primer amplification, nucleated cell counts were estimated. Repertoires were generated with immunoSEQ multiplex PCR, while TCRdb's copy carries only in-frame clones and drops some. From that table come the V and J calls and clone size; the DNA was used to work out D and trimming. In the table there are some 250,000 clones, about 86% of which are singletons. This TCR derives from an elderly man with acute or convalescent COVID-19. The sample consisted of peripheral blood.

DNA of the CDR3: TGTGCCAGTAGTGACAGGGCTGGCTATGGCTACACCTTC. The encoded protein is CASSDRAGYGYTF. This chain connects TRBV19 to TRBJ1-2, with 7 bases fitting TRBD1. Germline V lookup: CDR1 LNHDA, CDR2 SQIVND (reference sequence). The CDR3 has 13 amino acids. V shed 5 bases, J shed 4 bases, and the junction held 4 bases outside the gene matches.